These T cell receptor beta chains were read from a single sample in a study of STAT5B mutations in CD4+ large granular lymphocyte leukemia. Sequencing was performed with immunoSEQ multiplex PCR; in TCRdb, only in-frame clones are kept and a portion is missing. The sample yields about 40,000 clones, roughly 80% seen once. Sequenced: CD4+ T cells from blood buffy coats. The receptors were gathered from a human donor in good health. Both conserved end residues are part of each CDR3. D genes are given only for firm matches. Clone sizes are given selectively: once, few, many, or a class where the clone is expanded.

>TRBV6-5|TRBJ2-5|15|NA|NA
CASSPYIEYQETQYF
TGTGCCAGCAGTCCTTACATAGAGTACCAAGAGACCCAGTACTTC
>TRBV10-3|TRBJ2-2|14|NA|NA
CAISESTITGELFF
TGTGCCATCAGTGAGTCAACGATTACCGGGGAGCTGTTTTTT
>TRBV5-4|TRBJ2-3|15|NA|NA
CASRLDRLSTDTQYF
TGTGCCAGCAGATTGGACAGACTGAGCACAGATACGCAGTATTTT
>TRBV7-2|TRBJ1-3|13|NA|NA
CASGGGVGNTIYF
TGTGCCAGCGGCGGGGGGGTAGGAAACACCATATATTTT
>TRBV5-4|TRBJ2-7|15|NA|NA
CASSGGPTDSYEQYF
TGTGCCAGCAGCGGGGGCCCGACAGACTCCTACGAGCAGTACTTC
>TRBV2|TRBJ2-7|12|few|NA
CASLSWGNEQYF
TGTGCCAGCCTTAGTTGGGGGAACGAGCAGTACTTC
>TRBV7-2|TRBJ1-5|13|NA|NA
CASSSLQNQPQHF
TGTGCCAGCAGCTCCCTCCAAAATCAGCCCCAGCATTTT
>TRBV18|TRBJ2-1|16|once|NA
CASSPPSGFSYNEQFF
TGTGCCAGCTCACCTCCGAGCGGATTCTCCTACAATGAGCAGTTCTTC
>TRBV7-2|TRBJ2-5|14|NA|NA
CASSLDPESGTQYF
TGTGCCAGCAGCTTAGATCCGGAAAGCGGGACCCAGTACTTC
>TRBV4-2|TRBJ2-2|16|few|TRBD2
CASRTRLAANTGELFF
TGTGCCAGCAGGACTCGACTAGCGGCTAACACCGGGGAGCTGTTTTTT
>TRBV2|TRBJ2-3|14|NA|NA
CASRRLPSTDTQYF
TGTGCCAGCAGACGACTACCTAGCACAGATACGCAGTATTTT
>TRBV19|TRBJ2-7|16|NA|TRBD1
CASSIGLGQGVFEQYF
TGTGCCAGTAGTATCGGACTGGGACAGGGGGTGTTCGAGCAGTACTTC
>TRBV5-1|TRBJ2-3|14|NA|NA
CASSLGGQRDTQYF
TGCGCCAGCAGCTTGGGTGGGCAGCGGGATACGCAGTATTTT
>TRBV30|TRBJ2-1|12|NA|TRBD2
CAGKRGDNEQFF
TGTGCCGGTAAGCGGGGGGACAATGAGCAGTTCTTC
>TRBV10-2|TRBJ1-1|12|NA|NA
CASTRSNTEAFF
TGCGCCAGCACCCGGTCGAACACTGAAGCTTTCTTT
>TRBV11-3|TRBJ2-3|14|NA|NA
CASSLVASTDTQYF
TGTGCCAGCAGCTTAGTAGCCAGCACAGATACGCAGTATTTT
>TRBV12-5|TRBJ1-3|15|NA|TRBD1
CASGLVAGGRNTIYF
TGTGCTAGTGGTTTGGTTGCAGGGGGTAGAAACACCATATATTTT
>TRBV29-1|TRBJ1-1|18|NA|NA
CSVGKGANDVILNTEAFF
TGCAGCGTGGGGAAAGGGGCGAATGATGTGATCCTGAACACTGAAGCTTTCTTT
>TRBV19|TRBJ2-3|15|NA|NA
CASTSGDSSTDTQYF
NA
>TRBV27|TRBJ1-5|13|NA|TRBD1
CASSLGQRAPQHF
TGTGCCAGCAGTTTGGGACAGCGGGCGCCCCAGCATTTT
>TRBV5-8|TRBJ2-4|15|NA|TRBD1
CASSLVGQGMHIQYF
TGTGCCAGCAGCTTGGTGGGACAGGGGATGCACATTCAGTACTTC
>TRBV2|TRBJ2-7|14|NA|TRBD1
CASSYAGTGAASYF
TGTGCCAGCAGTTACGCCGGGACAGGGGCCGCCTCGTACTTC
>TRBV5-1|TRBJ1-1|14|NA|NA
CASSLEAARTEAFF
TGCGCCAGCAGCTTGGAGGCGGCAAGGACTGAAGCTTTCTTT
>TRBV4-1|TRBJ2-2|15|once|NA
CASSPAYPTTGELFF
TGCGCCAGCAGCCCGGCGTACCCAACTACCGGGGAGCTGTTTTTT
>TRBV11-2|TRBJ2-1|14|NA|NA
CASSIQLNYNEQFF
TGTGCCAGCAGTATCCAGCTTAACTACAATGAGCAGTTCTTC
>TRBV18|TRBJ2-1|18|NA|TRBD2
CASSPAGLAGNSYNEQFF
TGTGCCAGCTCACCCGCGGGACTAGCGGGGAACTCCTACAATGAGCAGTTCTTC
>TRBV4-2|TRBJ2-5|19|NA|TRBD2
CASSQETSGGPRIGETQYF
TGTGCCAGCAGCCAAGAAACTAGCGGGGGGCCGAGGATTGGAGAGACCCAGTACTTC
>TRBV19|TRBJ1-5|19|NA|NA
CASTPGEAFGGIHNQPQHF
TGTGCCAGTACCCCCGGTGAGGCATTCGGGGGAATCCATAATCAGCCCCAGCATTTT
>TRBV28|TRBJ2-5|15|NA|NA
CASTPGGRQQETQYF
TGTGCCAGCACACCCGGGGGGCGGCAGCAAGAGACCCAGTACTTC
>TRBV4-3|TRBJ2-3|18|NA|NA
CASSQDTEIGTSTDTQYF
TGCGCCAGCAGCCAAGACACCGAGATAGGCACAAGCACAGATACGCAGTATTTT
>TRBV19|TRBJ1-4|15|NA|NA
CASSIAGNGDEKLFF
TGTGCCAGTAGTATAGCGGGCAACGGAGATGAAAAACTGTTTTTT
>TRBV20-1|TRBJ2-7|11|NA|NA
CSAGGDYEQYF
TGCAGTGCTGGAGGGGACTACGAGCAGTACTTC
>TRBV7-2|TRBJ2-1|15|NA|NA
CASSLGSLEVNEQFF
TGTGCCAGCAGCTTGGGGAGCTTAGAGGTAAATGAGCAGTTCTTC
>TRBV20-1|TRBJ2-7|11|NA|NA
CSAREAGGQYF
TGCAGTGCTAGAGAGGCCGGAGGGCAGTACTTC
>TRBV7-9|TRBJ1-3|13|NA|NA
CASSFGTGNTIYF
TGTGCCAGCAGCTTCGGGACTGGAAACACCATATATTTT
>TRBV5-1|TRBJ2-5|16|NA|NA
CASSLDRPTRSETQYF
TGCGCCAGCAGCTTGGACAGGCCAACCCGGTCGGAGACCCAGTACTTC
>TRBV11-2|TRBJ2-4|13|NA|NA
CASSLARGNIQYF
TGTGCCAGCAGCTTAGCACGGGGGAACATTCAGTACTTC
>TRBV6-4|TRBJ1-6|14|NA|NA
CASSDTHGDSPLHF
TGTGCCAGCAGTGACACCCATGGGGATTCACCCCTCCACTTT
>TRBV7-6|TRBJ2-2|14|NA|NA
CASSPNSNTGELFF
TGTGCCAGCAGCCCCAATAGTAACACCGGGGAGCTGTTTTTT
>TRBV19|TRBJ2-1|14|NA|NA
CASKDGAGRNEQFF
TGTGCCAGTAAGGACGGAGCTGGTCGGAATGAGCAGTTCTTC
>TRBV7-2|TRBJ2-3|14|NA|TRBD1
CASSWSDRAYTQYF
TGTGCCAGCAGCTGGAGCGACAGGGCATATACGCAGTATTTT
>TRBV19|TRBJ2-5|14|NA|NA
CASRAVGVGETQYF
TGTGCCAGTAGGGCGGTCGGGGTCGGAGAGACCCAGTACTTC
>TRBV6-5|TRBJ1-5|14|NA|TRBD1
CASSGGQGSQPQHF
TGTGCCAGCAGTGGGGGACAGGGCAGCCAGCCCCAGCATTTT
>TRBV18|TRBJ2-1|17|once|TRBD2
CASSPFLGTSSYHEQFF
TGTGCCAGCTCCCCGTTTTTAGGGACTAGCAGTTATCATGAGCAGTTCTTC
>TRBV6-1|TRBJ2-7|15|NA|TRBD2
CASSGSWEGLYEQYF
TGTGCCAGCAGTGGTTCGTGGGAGGGCCTCTACGAGCAGTACTTC
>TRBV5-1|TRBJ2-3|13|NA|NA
CASSLGSMDTQYF
TGCGCCAGCAGCTTGGGTTCGATGGATACGCAGTATTTT
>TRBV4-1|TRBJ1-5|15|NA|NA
CASSQLRGSNQPQHF
TGCGCCAGCAGCCAACTAAGGGGGAGCAATCAGCCCCAGCATTTT
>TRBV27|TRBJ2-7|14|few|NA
CASSPNEGAGEQYF
TGTGCCAGCAGCCCTAATGAGGGGGCGGGGGAGCAGTACTTC
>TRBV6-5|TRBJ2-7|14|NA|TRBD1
CASSYSTGEYEQYF
TGTGCCAGCAGTTATTCGACAGGGGAGTACGAGCAGTACTTC
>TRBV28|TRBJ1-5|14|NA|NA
CASSLEGFNQPQHF
TGTGCCAGCAGTTTAGAGGGGTTTAATCAGCCCCAGCATTTT